One and the same sample provided the 5 T cell receptor beta chains below, sequenced in a study of neurological immune-mediated disorders. Stated time point: longitudinal time-point 1 (baseline). Via MiXCR, TCRdb re-called the 5' RACE reads, giving one row per CDR3 protein. The sample includes 40,000 or so distinct CDR3 sequences, about 3.3% of them seen just once. Sequences were obtained from PBMCs. These receptors all stem from a woman in her sixties with multiple sclerosis.

In this sample, this clonotype turned up many times. The rearrangement uses TRBV7-9 and TRBJ2-5; the match to TRBD2 covers 8 bases. Germline trimming cut 5 bases from V and 4 bases from J; bases unmatched to any gene: 12. There are 16 residues in the CDR3. Looked up from germline, CDR1 is SEHNR and CDR2 is FQNEAQ (reference sequence). The CDR3 bases are TGTGCCAGCAGCCTCCTCCGGGGTAGCGGGGTAGAGACCCAGTACTTC. Translated, it gives CASSLLRGSGVETQYF.

The sample holds many counts of this clonotype. The rearrangement uses TRBV18 and TRBJ2-5, with D hard to call. The germline gives CDR1 KGHSH, CDR2 LQKENI. The CDR3 sequence is 13 residues long. V was clipped by 6 bases and J by 4 bases, with 12 bases between them. The CDR3 DNA follows: TGTGCCAGCTCGAGGCGGAATGGAGAGACCCAGTACTTC. Translated: CASSRRNGETQYF.

This clonotype has ten or more counts. This chain joins TRBV20-1 and TRBJ2-7, with 8 positions matching TRBD1. V shed 4 bases and J 3 bases; nucleotides not matched to a gene: 5. CDR1 is DFQATT, CDR2 SNEGSKA, per germline (reference sequence). This CDR3 spans 13 amino acids. The CDR3 region is CSATDRGFYEQYF. Here the CDR3 DNA reads TGCAGTGCTACCGACAGGGGATTCTACGAGCAGTACTTC.

This clonotype was counted many times. The chain carries TRBV20-1 and TRBJ2-7; 7 bases are a match to TRBD1. CDR1 DFQATT and CDR2 SNEGSKA come from the germline V gene (reference sequence). The V segment lost 4 bases and the J segment 5 bases; nucleotides outside the gene matches: 5. The CDR3 extends over 12 amino acids. The CDR3: CSATGTVNEQYF. Here the CDR3 DNA reads TGCAGTGCTACGGGGACAGTGAACGAGCAGTACTTC.

This clonotype was seen at least ten times. The chain has TRBV4-1 and TRBJ1-5, with TRBD1 matching 8 bases. The J segment lost 7 bases and the V segment lost 3 bases, leaving 11 bases of the junction unmatched. Germline V lookup: CDR1 MGHRA, CDR2 YSYEKL. The CDR3 is made up of 16 amino acids. Written as DNA, the CDR3 is TGCGCCAGCAGCCATGGGTTCCAGGGGGCAAAACAGCCCCAGCATTTT. Encoded protein: CASSHGFQGAKQPQHF.